This T cell receptor (beta chain) was identified during a study of memory CD4+ T cells and cytomegalovirus serostatus. Single viable CD3+CD4+CD8-CD45RO+ cells were sorted as the memory CD4+ T cells. The germline V gene has CDR1 SGHAT and CDR2 FQNNGV. V was trimmed by 3 bases and J by 5 bases, leaving 17 bases between them. This CDR3 spans 15 amino acids. TCRdb keeps only in-frame clones here, not all; method: immunoSEQ multiplex PCR. Here the sample spans about 27,000 clones, approximately 80% being singletons. The sequenced sample was memory CD4+ T cells from blood. This sequence originates from an adult in good health and CMV-seronegative. The gene calls are TRBV11-2 and TRBJ2-7; TRBD1 is a possible D gene (5 bases). CDR3 coding DNA: TGTGCCAGCAGCTTGCAGGGCTCGGGCGTCCACGAGCAGTACTTC. Its translation is CASSLQGSGVHEQYF.